What follows describes a single T cell receptor (beta chain). Deep-level running was used for the assay. Here immunoSEQ multiplex PCR was the method, and the copy in TCRdb shows in-frame clones only, minus some. The data hold 650,000 to 750,000 clones, with about 78% observed a single time. CD4+ cells yielded CD45RA+ naive and CD45RA-negative memory subsets. This specimen comes from a study of shared clonotypes between healthy human individuals. The CDR3 loop spans 13 amino acids. The V gene's germline CDR1 is SGHAT and CDR2 FQNNGV. Trimming removed 6 bases at V and 3 bases at J, with 12 bases between.

The chain combines TRBV11-2 with TRBJ2-7; D gene unclear. The sequenced sample consisted of memory CD4+ T cells sorted from blood. This sample's subset: CD45RA-negative fraction. This TCR came from a woman aged 25 to 39 in good health. The CDR3 loop reads CASRITGVYEQYF. CDR3 bases: TGTGCCAGCAGAATTACTGGGGTCTACGAGCAGTACTTC.